This section outlines one T cell receptor (beta chain) sequence together with its context. This record belongs to a study of blood T cell repertoires in COVID-19. Study-level information: Acute and convalescent COVID-19 specimens originated in the United States, Italy and Spain. Sources were T cells, B-cell-depleted T cells, or PBMCs; the material itself was cDNA or gDNA.

In the original processing: Using reference gene primer amplification, nucleated cell counts were estimated. Data came from immunoSEQ multiplex PCR; TCRdb stores just in-frame clones and leaves some out. V and J calls and clone size are copied from that table; D and trimming were computed from the DNA. The sample contains 250,000 to 300,000 clones, approximately 87% of which appear only once. Germline V lookup: CDR1 SGHTA, CDR2 FQGNSA. The V gene end was trimmed by 4 bases and the J gene end by 6 bases; junction bases not matched to a gene: 1. This CDR3 region has 14 residues. Sequencing input: peripheral blood. The source is a woman in her twenties or thirties with COVID-19, enrolled during active disease. V gene TRBV7-2 combines with J gene TRBJ2-3; 13 bases match TRBD2. The DNA for the CDR3 is TGTGCCAGCAGCTGGGGACTAGCGGGGGATACGCAGTATTTT. Residues: CASSWGLAGDTQYF.